This T cell receptor beta chain was identified during a study of circulating CD8 cells and anti-PD-1 response in melanoma. Across the whole study: Every 2 weeks, patients got 3 mg/kg nivolumab intravenously.

This clonotype ranks as medium-sized. The QIAseq Immune Repertoire TCR panel built the libraries from around 15 ng of total RNA. TCRdb fed the reads into MiXCR, producing one record per CDR3 protein. This table holds approximately 870 distinct CDR3 sequences, approximately 4.5% found once. The V and J ends lost 6 bases and 7 bases respectively, with 10 bases between them. Germline V CDR1 and CDR2: MNHNY, SVGAGI (reference sequence). The CDR3 runs to 12 residues. Live CD3+CD8+TCRalphabeta+ cells were sorted into four subsets by PD-1 and/or TIGIT. The chain recombines TRBV6-6 with TRBJ2-1, with D unresolved. This receptor was identified in a human donor with melanoma. Sequenced here: CD8+ T cells from PBMCs, sampled at baseline or after one month of anti-PD-1 therapy (not recorded which). The CDR3 here is CASRAQINEQFF. CDR3 DNA sequence: TGTGCCAGCAGGGCGCAAATAAATGAGCAGTTCTTC.